The 13 T cell receptor beta chains below all came from one sample that was sequenced in a study of cytomegalovirus exposure and HLA in healthy donors. The repertoire was sequenced with immunoSEQ multiplex PCR; TCRdb's copy has only in-frame clones and lacks some. In the table there are about 330,000 clones, 86% of which are singletons. The specimen was PBMCs. These receptors were obtained from a woman in her late teens or twenties in good health and CMV-seronegative.

The chain links TRBV6-1 to TRBJ1-4, with D possibly TRBD1 on 6 matching bases. In germline, CDR1 is MNHNS, CDR2 SASEGT. The CDR3 is 14 amino acids. Trimming shortened V by 2 bases and J by 5 bases, and 9 bases separated the two germline ends. The CDR3 sequence: CASSETGKNEKLFF. The CDR3 coding sequence is TGTGCCAGCAGTGAAACAGGGAAGAATGAAAAACTGTTTTTT.

This sequence joins TRBV2 and TRBJ2-3; the D gene is possibly TRBD2 (7 bases). Trimming shortened V by 6 bases and J by 1 base, and 14 bases separated the two germline ends. Germline CDR1 is SNHLY and CDR2 is FYNNEI. The CDR3 spans 15 residues. In DNA form, the CDR3 reads TGTGCCAGCAGCGTAGGGGGGGTCGGCACAGATACGCAGTATTTT. Amino acids: CASSVGGVGTDTQYF.

V is TRBV28 and J is TRBJ2-1; possibly TRBD2 for D (6 bases). CDR3 length: 16 residues. Trimming left V 6 bases short and J 0 bases short, with 15 bases between. Germline assignment: CDR1 MDHEN and CDR2 SYDVKM. The CDR3 nucleotides read TGTGCCAGCAGCTCTTTAGCGGCCAGCTCCTACAATGAGCAGTTCTTC. Translating it yields CASSSLAASSYNEQFF.

The rearrangement uses TRBV10-3 and TRBJ2-3, with 12 bases matching TRBD1. The germline V gene has CDR1 ENHRY and CDR2 SYGVKD. The CDR3 totals 16 residues. With V trimmed by 5 bases and J by 5 bases, 8 bases remained unmatched. The CDR3 sequence: CAISIRDRGLEDTQYF. The CDR3 DNA reads TGTGCCATCAGTATCCGGGACAGGGGGCTGGAAGATACGCAGTATTTT.

The chain employs TRBV9 and TRBJ2-3, with TRBD2 matching 8 bases. Per germline, CDR1 SGDLS and CDR2 YYNGEE. Losses at the gene ends were 10 bases for V and 1 base for J; bases not matched to a gene: 2. The CDR3 has 12 amino acids. The CDR3 DNA sequence: TGTGCCTCCGGGGGGGGCACAGATACGCAGTATTTT. Protein: CASGGGTDTQYF.

The V call is TRBV28, the J call TRBJ1-5; 9 bases align to TRBD1. Germline trimming cut 0 bases from V and 4 bases from J; bases unmatched to any gene: 4. The CDR3 totals 16 residues. The V gene's germline CDR1 is MDHEN and CDR2 SYDVKM. The CDR3 here is CASSLWSGTGNQPQHF. CDR3 DNA: TGTGCCAGCAGTTTATGGTCCGGGACAGGGAATCAGCCCCAGCATTTT.

CDR3 DNA: TGTGCCAGCAGCTTAAACCCGGGGGACTCCTACGAGCAGTACTTC. Translated: CASSLNPGDSYEQYF. This chain joins TRBV7-3 and TRBJ2-7; a possible D gene is TRBD2 (6 bases). Deletions cut 1 base from V and 0 bases from J, with 10 bases between. Germline CDR1 reads SGHTA; CDR2 reads FQGTGA. The CDR3 covers 15 residues. Complete variable domain (other parts from reference TRBV7-3 and TRBJ2-7): GAGVSQTPSNKVTEKGKYVELRCDPISGHTALYWYRQSLGQGPEFLIYFQGTGAADDSGLPNDRFFAVRPEGSVSTLKIQRTERGDSAVYLCASSLNPGDSYEQYFGPGTRLTVT.

This clone has a handful of counts. V is TRBV6-5 and J is TRBJ1-5; D call uncertain. Trimming took off 0 bases at V and 7 bases at J, with 7 bases between the two ends. Germline V gene lookup returns CDR1 MNHEY and CDR2 SVGAGI. The CDR3 runs to 13 residues. For the CDR3, the DNA is TGTGCCAGCAGTTACTCGGGCTCCCAGCCCCAGCATTTT. This gives the protein CASSYSGSQPQHF.

The V gene is TRBV6-6, the J gene TRBJ2-1; D may be TRBD2 (5 bases). Trimming removed 7 bases from V and 8 bases from J, with 21 bases in between. CDR3 length equals 15 residues. Germline CDR1 reads MNHNY; CDR2 reads SVGAGI (reference sequence). CDR3 amino acids: CASNFEGVVRDEQFF. CDR3 nucleotides: TGTGCCAGCAACTTCGAGGGAGTGGTGCGGGATGAGCAGTTCTTC.

Here the CDR3 DNA reads TGTGCCAGCAGCCCCCAGGGAGGGGGGTGGACTGAAGCTTTCTTT. Translated, it gives CASSPQGGGWTEAFF. This rearrangement joins TRBV7-2 to TRBJ1-1; a possible D gene is TRBD1 (6 bases). The germline V gene encodes CDR1 SGHTA and CDR2 FQGNSA. V was pared by 5 bases and J by 5 bases, with 18 bases between. CDR3 size: 15 residues. The complete variable domain, with remaining parts taken from reference TRBV7-2 and TRBJ1-1, reads GAGVSQSPSNKVTEKGKDVELRCDPISGHTALYWYRQSLGQGLEFLIYFQGNSAPDKSGLPSDRFSAERTGGSVSTLTIQRTQQEDSAVYLCASSPQGGGWTEAFFGQGTRLTVV.

This chain connects TRBV5-4 to TRBJ1-1; 12 nucleotides agree with TRBD1. Germline lookup yields CDR1 SGHNT and CDR2 YYREEE (reference sequence). CDR3 size: 16 residues. V trimming: 4 bases; J trimming: 5 bases; junction bases outside the gene matches: 9. In DNA, the CDR3 is TGTGCCAGCAGCCGCACGGGACAGGGGGCAAAGACTGAAGCTTTCTTT. Translated, it gives CASSRTGQGAKTEAFF.

The V call is TRBV6-4, the J call TRBJ2-7, with 9 bases identical to TRBD2. V lost 5 bases to trimming and J lost 0 bases; unmatched junction nucleotides: 2. The CDR3 has 14 amino acids. Germline CDR1 MRHNA, CDR2 SNTAGT. The CDR3 coding sequence is TGTGCCAGCAGTAGTAGCGGGAGCTCCTACGAGCAGTACTTC. Encoded protein: CASSSSGSSYEQYF.

This chain connects TRBV2 to TRBJ2-1; 12 nucleotides line up with TRBD1. This CDR3 has 16 amino acids. CDR1 is SNHLY and CDR2 is FYNNEI in the germline V gene. The ends lost 6 bases at V and 8 bases at J; junction bases unmatched: 11. CDR3 nucleotide sequence: TGTGCCAGCAGGGTCACCCCGGGACAGGGGGCCGATGAGCAGTTCTTC. Encoded protein: CASRVTPGQGADEQFF. The entire variable domain, with the rest obtained from reference TRBV2 and TRBJ2-1, is as follows: EPEVTQTPSHQVTQMGQEVILRCVPISNHLYFYWYRQILGQKVEFLVSFYNNEISEKSEIFDDQFSVERPDGSNFTLKIRSTKLEDSAMYFCASRVTPGQGADEQFFGPGTRLTVL.